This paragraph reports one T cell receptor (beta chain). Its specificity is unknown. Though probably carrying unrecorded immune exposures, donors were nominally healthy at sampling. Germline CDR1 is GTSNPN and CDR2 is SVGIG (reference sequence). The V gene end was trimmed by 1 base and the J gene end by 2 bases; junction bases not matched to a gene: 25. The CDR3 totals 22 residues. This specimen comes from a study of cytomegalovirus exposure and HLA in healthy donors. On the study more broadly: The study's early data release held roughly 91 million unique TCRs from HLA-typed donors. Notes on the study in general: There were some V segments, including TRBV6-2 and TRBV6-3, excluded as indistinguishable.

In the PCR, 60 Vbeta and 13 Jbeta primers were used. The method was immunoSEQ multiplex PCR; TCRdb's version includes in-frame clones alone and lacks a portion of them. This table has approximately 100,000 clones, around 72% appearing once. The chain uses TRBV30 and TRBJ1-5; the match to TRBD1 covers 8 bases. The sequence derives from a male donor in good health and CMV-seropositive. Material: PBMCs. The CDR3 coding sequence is TGTGCCTGGAGTGGGCTACGTAAGGTCGGGACAGGACAGTTTTTGCGCAATCAGCCCCAGCATTTT. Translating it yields CAWSGLRKVGTGQFLRNQPQHF.